This T cell receptor beta chain was obtained from a study of blood T cell repertoires in COVID-19. About the research overall: Collection of acute and convalescent COVID-19 samples took place in the United States, Italy and Spain. In each case, the material was cDNA or gDNA derived from T cells, B-cell-depleted T cells, or PBMCs.

Original processing notes: Nucleated cell counts were estimated from reference gene primer amplification. The protocol was immunoSEQ multiplex PCR, while the TCRdb copy is restricted to in-frame clones and leaves out a portion. V and J calls and clone size are given by that table; D and trimming were obtained from the DNA. The table lists 25,000 to 30,000 clones, 70% to 90% of them singletons, with about a sixth in the top ten. Germline loops: CDR1 SGHRS, CDR2 YFSETQ. The V segment lost 3 bases and the J segment 11 bases; nucleotides outside the gene matches: 4. The CDR3 sequence is 12 residues long.

The TCR sequence derives from a human donor in a cohort sampled during active COVID-19. This chain links TRBV5-1 with TRBJ2-1, with 8 nucleotides matching TRBD2. The sequenced material came from peripheral blood. CDR3 sequence: CASSYGGDKQFF. In DNA, the CDR3 is TGCGCCAGCAGCTACGGGGGGGATAAGCAGTTCTTC.